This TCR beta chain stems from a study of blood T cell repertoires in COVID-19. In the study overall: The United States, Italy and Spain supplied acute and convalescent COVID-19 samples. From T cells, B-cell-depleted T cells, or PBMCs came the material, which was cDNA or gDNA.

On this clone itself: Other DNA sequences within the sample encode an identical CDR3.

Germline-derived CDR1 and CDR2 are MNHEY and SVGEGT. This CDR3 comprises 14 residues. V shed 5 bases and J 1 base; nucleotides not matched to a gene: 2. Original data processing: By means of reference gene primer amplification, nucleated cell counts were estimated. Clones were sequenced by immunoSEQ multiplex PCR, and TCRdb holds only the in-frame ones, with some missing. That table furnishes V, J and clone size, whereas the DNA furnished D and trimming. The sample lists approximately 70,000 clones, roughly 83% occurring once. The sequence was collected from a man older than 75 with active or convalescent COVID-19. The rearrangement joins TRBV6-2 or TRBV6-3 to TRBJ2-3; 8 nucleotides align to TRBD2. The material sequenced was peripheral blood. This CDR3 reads CASSSGGGTDTQYF. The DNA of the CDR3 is TGTGCCAGCAGTAGCGGGGGAGGCACAGATACGCAGTATTTT.